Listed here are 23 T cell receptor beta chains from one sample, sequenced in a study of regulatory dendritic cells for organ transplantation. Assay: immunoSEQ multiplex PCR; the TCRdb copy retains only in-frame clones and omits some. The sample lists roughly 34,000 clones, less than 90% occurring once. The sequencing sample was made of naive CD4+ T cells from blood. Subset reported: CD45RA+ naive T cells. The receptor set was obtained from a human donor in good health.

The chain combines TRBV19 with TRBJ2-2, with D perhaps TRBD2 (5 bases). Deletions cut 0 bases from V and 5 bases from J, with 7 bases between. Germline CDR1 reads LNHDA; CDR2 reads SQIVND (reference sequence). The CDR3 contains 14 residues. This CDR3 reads CASSIERRTGELFF. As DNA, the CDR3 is TGTGCCAGTAGTATAGAAAGGAGGACCGGGGAGCTGTTTTTT.

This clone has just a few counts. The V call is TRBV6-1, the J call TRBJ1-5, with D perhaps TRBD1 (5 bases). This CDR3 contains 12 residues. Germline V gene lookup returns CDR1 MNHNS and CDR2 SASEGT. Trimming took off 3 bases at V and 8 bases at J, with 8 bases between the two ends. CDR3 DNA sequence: TGTGCCAGCAGTGATGCGGGGGAGCCCCAGCATTTT. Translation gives CASSDAGEPQHF.

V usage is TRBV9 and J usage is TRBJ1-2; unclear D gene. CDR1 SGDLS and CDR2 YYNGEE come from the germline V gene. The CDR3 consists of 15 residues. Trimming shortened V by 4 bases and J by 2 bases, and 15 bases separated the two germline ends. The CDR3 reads CASSLHPVGNYGYTF. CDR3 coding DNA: TGTGCCAGCAGCTTGCACCCAGTAGGGAACTATGGCTACACCTTC.

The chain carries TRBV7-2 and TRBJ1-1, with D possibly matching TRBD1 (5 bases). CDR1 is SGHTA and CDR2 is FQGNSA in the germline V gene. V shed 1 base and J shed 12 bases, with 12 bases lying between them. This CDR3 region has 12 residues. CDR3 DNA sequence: TGTGCCAGCAGCTTAGGGGGCCGTTTACCTTTCTTT. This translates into CASSLGGRLPFF. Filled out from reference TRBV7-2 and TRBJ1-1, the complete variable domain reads GAGVSQSPSNKVTEKGKDVELRCDPISGHTALYWYRQSLGQGLEFLIYFQGNSAPDKSGLPSDRFSAERTGGSVSTLTIQRTQQEDSAVYLCASSLGGRLPFFGQGTRLTVV.

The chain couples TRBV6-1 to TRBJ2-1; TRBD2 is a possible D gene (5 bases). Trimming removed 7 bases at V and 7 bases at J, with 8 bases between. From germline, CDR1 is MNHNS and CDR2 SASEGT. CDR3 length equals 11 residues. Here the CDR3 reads CASKGGNEQFF. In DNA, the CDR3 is TGTGCCAGCAAGGGCGGGAATGAGCAGTTCTTC.

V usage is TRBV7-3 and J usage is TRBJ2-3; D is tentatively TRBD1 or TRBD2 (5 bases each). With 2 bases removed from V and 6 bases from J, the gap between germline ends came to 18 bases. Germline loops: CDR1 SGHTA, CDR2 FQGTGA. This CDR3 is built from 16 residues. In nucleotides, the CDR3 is TGTGCCAGCAGCTTAGTGGGACGAAGTTTATCGGATACGCAGTATTTT. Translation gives CASSLVGRSLSDTQYF.

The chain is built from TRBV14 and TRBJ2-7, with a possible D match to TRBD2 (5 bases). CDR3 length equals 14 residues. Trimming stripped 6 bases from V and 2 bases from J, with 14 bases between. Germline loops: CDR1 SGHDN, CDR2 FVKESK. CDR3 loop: CASRKAGTTYEQYF. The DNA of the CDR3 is TGTGCCAGCAGGAAGGCGGGCACCACCTACGAGCAGTACTTC.

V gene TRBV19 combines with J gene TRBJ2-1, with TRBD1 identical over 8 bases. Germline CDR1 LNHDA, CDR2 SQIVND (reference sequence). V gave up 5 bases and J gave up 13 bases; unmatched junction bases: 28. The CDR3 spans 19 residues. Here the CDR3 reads CASSLLPKGAGGVNKAQFF. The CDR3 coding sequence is TGTGCCAGTAGTTTACTGCCGAAGGGGGCAGGGGGCGTGAATAAGGCCCAGTTCTTC. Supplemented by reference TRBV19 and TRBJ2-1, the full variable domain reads DGGITQSPKYLFRKEGQNVTLSCEQNLNHDAMYWYRQDPGQGLRLIYYSQIVNDFQKGDIAEGYSVSREKKESFPLTVTSAQKNPTAFYLCASSLLPKGAGGVNKAQFFGPGTRLTVL.

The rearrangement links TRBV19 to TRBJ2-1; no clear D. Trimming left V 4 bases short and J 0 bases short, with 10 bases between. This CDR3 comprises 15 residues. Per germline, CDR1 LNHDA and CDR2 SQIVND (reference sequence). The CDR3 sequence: CASSRFGASYNEQFF. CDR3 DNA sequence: TGTGCCAGTAGTAGATTTGGCGCCTCCTACAATGAGCAGTTCTTC.

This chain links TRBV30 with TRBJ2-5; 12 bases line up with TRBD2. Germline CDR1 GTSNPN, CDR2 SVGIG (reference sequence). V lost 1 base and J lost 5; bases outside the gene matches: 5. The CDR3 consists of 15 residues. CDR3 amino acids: CAWSAGTSGPETQYF. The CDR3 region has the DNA TGTGCCTGGAGTGCCGGGACTAGCGGGCCGGAGACCCAGTACTTC.

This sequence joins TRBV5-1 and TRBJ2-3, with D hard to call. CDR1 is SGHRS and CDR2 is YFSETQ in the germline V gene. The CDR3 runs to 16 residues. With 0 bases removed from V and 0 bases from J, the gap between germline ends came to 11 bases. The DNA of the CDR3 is TGCGCCAGCAGCTTGGGGACGGCCGCCAGCACAGATACGCAGTATTTT. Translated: CASSLGTAASTDTQYF.

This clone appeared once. The CDR3 spells CASGVGLPTPKTGELFF. The CDR3 nucleotides are TGTGCCAGCGGTGTGGGACTCCCAACCCCTAAAACCGGGGAGCTGTTTTTT. The chain couples TRBV9 to TRBJ2-2, with D possibly matching TRBD2 (6 bases). The CDR3 extends over 17 amino acids. The germline V gene encodes CDR1 SGDLS and CDR2 YYNGEE. The V gene lost 7 bases and the J gene lost 5 bases, with 24 bases spanning the gap.

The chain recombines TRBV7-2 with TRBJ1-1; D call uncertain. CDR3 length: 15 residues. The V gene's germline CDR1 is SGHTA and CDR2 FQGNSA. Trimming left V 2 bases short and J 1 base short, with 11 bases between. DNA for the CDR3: TGTGCCAGCAGCTTAAACTTCGGGCAGAACACTGAAGCTTTCTTT. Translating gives CASSLNFGQNTEAFF.

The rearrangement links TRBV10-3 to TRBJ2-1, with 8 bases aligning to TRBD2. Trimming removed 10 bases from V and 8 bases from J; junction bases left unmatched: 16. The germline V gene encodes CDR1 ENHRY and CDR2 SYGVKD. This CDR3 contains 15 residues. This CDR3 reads CATSLAGKGEDEQFF. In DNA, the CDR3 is TGTGCCACCTCATTAGCGGGGAAGGGGGAGGATGAGCAGTTCTTC.

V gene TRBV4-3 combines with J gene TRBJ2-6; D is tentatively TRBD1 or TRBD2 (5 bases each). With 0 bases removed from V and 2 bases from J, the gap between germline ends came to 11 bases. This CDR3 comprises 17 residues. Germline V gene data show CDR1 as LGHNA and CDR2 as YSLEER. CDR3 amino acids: CASSQDPLGAGANVLTF. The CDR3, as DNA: TGCGCCAGCAGCCAAGATCCCTTGGGGGCTGGGGCCAACGTCCTGACTTTC.

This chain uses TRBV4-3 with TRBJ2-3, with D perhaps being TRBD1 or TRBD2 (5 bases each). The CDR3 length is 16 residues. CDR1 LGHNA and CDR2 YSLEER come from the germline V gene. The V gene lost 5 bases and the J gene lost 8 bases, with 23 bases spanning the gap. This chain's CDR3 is CASSKVLGPTTGTQYF. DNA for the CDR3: TGCGCCAGCAGCAAGGTCTTGGGACCGACTACTGGTACGCAGTATTTT.

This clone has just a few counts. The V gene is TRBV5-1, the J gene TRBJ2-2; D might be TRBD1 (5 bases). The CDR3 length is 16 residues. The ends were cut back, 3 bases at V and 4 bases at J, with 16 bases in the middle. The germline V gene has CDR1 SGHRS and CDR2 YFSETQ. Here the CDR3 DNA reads TGCGCCAGCAGCTCCCAGGCCGGAAGGGGCACCGGGGAGCTGTTTTTT. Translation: CASSSQAGRGTGELFF.

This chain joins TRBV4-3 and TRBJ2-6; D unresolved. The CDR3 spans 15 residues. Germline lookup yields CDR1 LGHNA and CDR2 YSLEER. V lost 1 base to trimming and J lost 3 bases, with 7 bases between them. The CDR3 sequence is CASSQGPFGANVLTF. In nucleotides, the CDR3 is TGCGCCAGCAGCCAAGGCCCTTTTGGGGCCAACGTCCTGACTTTC.

The CDR3 loop reads CASRHGQMNYEQYF. CDR3 coding DNA: TGTGCCAGCAGACATGGTCAGATGAACTACGAGCAGTACTTC. The V gene is TRBV13, the J gene TRBJ2-7; D is ambiguous. This CDR3 contains 14 residues. Germline assignment: CDR1 PRHDT and CDR2 FYEKMQ (reference sequence). Trimming pared 6 bases from V and 3 bases from J, leaving 15 bases between. Looking up the rest from reference TRBV13 and TRBJ2-7 gives the full variable domain: AAGVIQSPRHLIKEKRETATLKCYPIPRHDTVYWYQQGPGQDPQFLISFYEKMQSDKGSIPDRFSAQQFSDYHSELNMSSLELGDSALYFCASRHGQMNYEQYFGPGTRLTVT.

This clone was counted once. CDR3 DNA sequence: TGCGCCAGCAGCCCTAGCGGGAGGGGGGACACCGGGGAGCTGTTTTTT. Translating gives CASSPSGRGDTGELFF. This chain joins TRBV4-1 and TRBJ2-2, with TRBD2 matching 12 bases. Per the germline V gene, CDR1 is MGHRA and CDR2 is YSYEKL. Germline trimming cut 4 bases from V and 3 bases from J; bases unmatched to any gene: 3. This CDR3 has 16 amino acids.

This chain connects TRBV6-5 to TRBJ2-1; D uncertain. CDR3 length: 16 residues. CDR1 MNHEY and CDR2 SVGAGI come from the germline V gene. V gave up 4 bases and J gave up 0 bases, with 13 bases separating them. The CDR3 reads CASSWSPGSSYNEQFF. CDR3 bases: TGTGCCAGCAGTTGGTCGCCGGGCAGCTCCTACAATGAGCAGTTCTTC.

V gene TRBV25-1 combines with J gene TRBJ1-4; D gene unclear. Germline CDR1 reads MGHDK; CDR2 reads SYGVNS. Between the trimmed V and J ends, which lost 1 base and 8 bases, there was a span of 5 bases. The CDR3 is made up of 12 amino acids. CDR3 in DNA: TGTGCCAGCAGTGAATTCAACGAAAAACTGTTTTTT. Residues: CASSEFNEKLFF.

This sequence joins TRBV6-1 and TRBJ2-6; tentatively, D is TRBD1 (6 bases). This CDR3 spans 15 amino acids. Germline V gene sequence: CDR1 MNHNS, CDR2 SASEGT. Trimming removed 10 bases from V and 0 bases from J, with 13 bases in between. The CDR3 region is CATRTARSGANVLTF. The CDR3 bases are TGTGCCACCCGGACAGCTCGCTCTGGGGCCAACGTCCTGACTTTC.